Below are 9 T cell receptor beta chains sequenced from a single sample in a study of T-cell reconstitution after alpha-beta-depleted transplantation in children. The TCRbeta library was prepared with unique molecular identifiers. TCRdb redid the calling of the PCR reads with MiXCR, one entry per CDR3 protein. This table has roughly 100,000 distinct CDR3 sequences, about 5.6% appearing once. The sequenced sample was PBMCs, mostly from graft donor cells, obtained 60 days after TCRalphabeta/CD19-depleted stem cell transplant. Every receptor here comes from a female patient aged 2-15 years who had a stem cell transplant for Fanconi anemia, so the T cells may come from the graft donor.

The chain is built from TRBV30 and TRBJ1-3, with D unclear. Germline V gene lookup returns CDR1 GTSNPN and CDR2 SVGIG (reference sequence). The germline V and J ends were trimmed by 1 base and 1 base, with 8 bases remaining between them. This CDR3 is built from 14 residues. The CDR3 reads CAWSGGRSGNTIYF. CDR3 bases: TGTGCCTGGAGTGGGGGAAGATCTGGAAACACCATATATTTT.

This chain connects TRBV27 to TRBJ2-7, with 12 bases that match TRBD1. In germline, CDR1 is MNHEY, CDR2 SMNVEV (reference sequence). This CDR3 has 15 amino acids. V shed 4 bases, J shed 2 bases, and the junction held 3 bases outside the gene matches. The chain's CDR3 is CASSWDRGRAYEQYF. CDR3 bases: TGTGCCAGCAGTTGGGACAGGGGGCGAGCCTACGAGCAGTACTTC.

The V and J genes are TRBV4-1 and TRBJ2-3; perhaps TRBD2 as D (5 bases). The CDR3 contains 14 residues. Germline V gene sequence: CDR1 MGHRA, CDR2 YSYEKL. Between the trimmed V and J ends, which lost 4 bases and 2 bases, there was a span of 10 bases. The CDR3 here is CASSRGSDTDTQYF. Here the CDR3 DNA reads TGCGCCAGCAGCCGGGGTAGCGACACAGATACGCAGTATTTT.

This clonotype was observed many times. The chain joins TRBV7-2 to TRBJ2-5, with 12 bases identical to TRBD2. There are 16 residues in the CDR3. Germline V CDR1 and CDR2: SGHTA, FQGNSA. J gave up 6 bases and V 3 bases, and 8 bases lay outside the gene matches. The CDR3 reads CASSFQGLAGKKTQYF. DNA of the CDR3: TGTGCCAGCAGCTTCCAAGGACTAGCGGGGAAGAAGACCCAGTACTTC.

This clonotype was counted a few times. The rearrangement uses TRBV25-1 and TRBJ2-7, with 13 nucleotides matching TRBD2. In germline, CDR1 is MGHDK, CDR2 SYGVNS. J was trimmed by 1 base and V by 3 bases; bases with no gene match: 18. This CDR3 spans 21 amino acids. The CDR3 reads CASSDGGTYGLAGDLSYEQYF. The CDR3 region has the DNA TGTGCCAGCAGTGACGGTGGGACTTACGGACTAGCGGGGGATTTATCCTACGAGCAGTACTTC.

In its sample, this clonotype was seen once. The chain employs TRBV7-9 and TRBJ2-7; D remains unclear. The length of the CDR3 is 13 residues. Trimming stripped 3 bases from V and 2 bases from J, with 8 bases between. From germline, CDR1 is SEHNR and CDR2 FQNEAQ (reference sequence). Here the CDR3 DNA reads TGTGCCAGCAGCTTTGACGGTACCTACGAGCAGTACTTC. Encoded protein: CASSFDGTYEQYF.

At least ten counts were recorded for this clonotype. This rearrangement joins TRBV29-1 to TRBJ2-1; D call uncertain. The V end was cut by 7 bases, the J end by 5 bases, with 15 bases between. This CDR3 is 13 amino acids long. Germline CDR1 reads SQVTM; CDR2 reads ANQGSEA. The CDR3 here is CSAEVGLNNEQFF. In DNA form, the CDR3 reads TGCAGCGCCGAAGTCGGGCTAAACAATGAGCAGTTCTTC.

The CDR3 bases are TGTGCCAGCAGCTTATTCGTCGGTACGCAGTATTTT. Its translation: CASSLFVGTQYF. The chain combines TRBV11-2 with TRBJ2-3, with no clear D. This CDR3 spans 12 amino acids. Trimming pared 2 bases from V and 8 bases from J, leaving 8 bases between. Germline CDR1 is SGHAT and CDR2 is FQNNGV.

The genes are TRBV30 and TRBJ2-1; TRBD2 aligns across 7 bases. The V gene end was trimmed by 5 bases and the J gene end by 3 bases; junction bases not matched to a gene: 10. The CDR3 covers 15 residues. CDR1 and CDR2 (germline): GTSNPN, SVGIG (reference sequence). The CDR3 DNA follows: TGTGCCTGGTCTCGGACTAGGAAGCTCTACAATGAGCAGTTCTTC. Amino acids: CAWSRTRKLYNEQFF. Together with reference TRBV30 and TRBJ2-1, the CDR3 gives the full variable domain: SQTIHQWPATLVQPVGSPLSLECTVEGTSNPNLYWYRQAAGRGLQLLFYSVGIGQISSEVPQNLSASRPQDRQFILSSKKLLLSDSGFYLCAWSRTRKLYNEQFFGPGTRLTVL.